This TCR beta chain was recovered during a study of OX40 agonist ivuxolimab in advanced cancers. As for the study in general: At 0.01 to 10 mg/kg, ivuxolimab was administered intravenously to patients every 2 weeks. Three patients had partial responses: one hepatocellular carcinoma, two cutaneous melanoma.

Study outcomes and limitations: CD4+ and CD8+ blood T cells expanded clonally by week 6 at 0.1 to 3.0 mg/kg.

Details on this clone: Its specificity is unknown.

In germline, CDR1 is SGHRS, CDR2 YFSETQ. Losses at the gene ends were 5 bases for V and 0 bases for J; bases not matched to a gene: 12. The CDR3 length is 17 residues. Data came from immunoSEQ multiplex PCR; TCRdb stores just in-frame clones and leaves some out. This table has about 79,000 clones, about nine tenths appearing once. The input for sequencing was CD4+ or CD8+ T cells sorted from blood, taken in a trial of the OX40 agonist ivuxolimab. The TCR comes from an adult with an advanced solid tumor such as melanoma, head and neck, liver or kidney cancer. The V gene is TRBV5-1, the J gene TRBJ1-1, with 8 bases identical to TRBD1. CDR3 sequence (DNA): TGCGCCAGCAGACCTCCAAGACAGGGGAACATGAACACTGAAGCTTTCTTT. As protein: CASRPPRQGNMNTEAFF.